The 24 T cell receptor beta chains listed next were all sequenced from one sample in a study of graft-versus-host responses after intestinal transplantation. Co-plating was performed using approximately 200,000 CFSE-labeled responder cells and approximately 200,000 irradiated, violet-dye-labeled stimulator cells. Some clones are missing from TCRdb's copy, which holds only in-frame ones; the method was immunoSEQ multiplex PCR. This table has roughly 13,000 clones, more than 30% appearing once. The material was alloreactive CD8+ T cells from a mixed lymphocyte reaction culture, obtained before intestinal transplant. Subset given: CFSE-low proliferating T cells sorted from roughly 6-day pre-transplant mixed lymphocyte reaction (GvH or HvG direction). Receptors were obtained from a human patient who received an intestinal transplant.

The gene calls are TRBV7-6 and TRBJ1-4; possibly TRBD1 for D (6 bases). Trimming pared 1 base from V and 4 bases from J, leaving 7 bases between. Germline lookup yields CDR1 SGHVS and CDR2 FNYEAQ. This CDR3 is built from 14 residues. CDR3 bases: TGTGCCAGCAGCTTAGGGGACAATAATGAAAAACTGTTTTTT. Translating it yields CASSLGDNNEKLFF.

There are a few counts of this clone. The chain recombines TRBV29-1 with TRBJ2-7; 7 positions agree with TRBD2. Germline V CDR1 and CDR2: SQVTM, ANQGSEA. V dropped 2 bases and J dropped 3; count of bases not matched to a gene: 4. This CDR3 has 13 amino acids. CDR3 region: CSVESQRDYEQYF. CDR3 DNA sequence: TGCAGCGTTGAAAGCCAGCGGGACTACGAGCAGTACTTC.

This clone was detected a few times. The rearrangement links TRBV4-3 to TRBJ2-1, with 11 bases aligning to TRBD1. Germline values: CDR1 LGHNA, CDR2 YSLEER. J lost 2 bases, V lost 2 bases, and 14 bases had no gene match. This CDR3 is built from 20 residues. CDR3 region: CASSQLPGQGVFGAYNEQFF. DNA for the CDR3: TGCGCCAGCAGCCAACTTCCGGGACAGGGGGTTTTTGGGGCCTACAATGAGCAGTTCTTC.

The chain's CDR3 is CATSTGRGLNTEAFF. The CDR3, as DNA: TGTGCCACCAGCACTGGACGGGGATTGAACACTGAAGCTTTCTTT. The rearrangement links TRBV15 to TRBJ1-1; D is unclear. CDR1 is LNHNV, CDR2 YYDKDF, per germline (reference sequence). The CDR3 spans 15 residues. V was trimmed by 4 bases and J by 0 bases, leaving 12 bases between them. Combining the CDR3 with reference TRBV15 and TRBJ1-1 gives the whole variable domain DAMVIQNPRYQVTQFGKPVTLSCSQTLNHNVMYWYQQKSSQAPKLLFHYYDKDFNNEADTPDNFQSRRPNTSFCFLDIRSPGLGDTAMYLCATSTGRGLNTEAFFGQGTRLTVV.

This clone was detected only a few times. J is TRBJ2-1 and V is TRBV9, with D maybe TRBD2 (5 bases). The ends were cut back, 3 bases at V and 5 bases at J, with 21 bases in the middle. The CDR3 length is 17 residues. CDR1 and CDR2 from the germline V gene are SGDLS and YYNGEE. CDR3 coding DNA: TGTGCCAGCAGCGCACTCGAGTTGGAGGTGGTCGACAATGAGCAGTTCTTC. It encodes CASSALELEVVDNEQFF.

In its sample, this clone was seen a few times. This chain links TRBV30 with TRBJ2-7; 10 bases align to TRBD1. The V and J ends lost 3 bases and 5 bases, in that order; junction bases with no gene match: 7. Germline V gene data show CDR1 as GTSNPN and CDR2 as SVGIG (reference sequence). The CDR3 covers 14 residues. DNA for the CDR3: TGTGCCTGGAGCAAGGGACAGGGGCACAACGAGCAGTACTTC. Its protein is CAWSKGQGHNEQYF.

In its sample, this clone ranks as medium-sized (0.01 to 0.1%). The genes are TRBV6-5 and TRBJ1-1; no definite D call. This CDR3 comprises 13 residues. CDR1 and CDR2 from the germline V gene are MNHEY and SVGAGI. V was cut by 3 bases and J by 4 bases, with 9 bases left in between. The CDR3, as DNA: TGTGCCAGCAGTTATGGGGAGGGCACTGAAGCTTTCTTT. It yields the protein CASSYGEGTEAFF.

This clone was counted between two and nine times. Other nucleotide sequences in the sample specify the same CDR3. This chain joins TRBV14 and TRBJ1-3, with D hard to call. The V end lost 4 bases, the J end lost 0 bases, and 16 bases lay between the germline ends. CDR3 length equals 17 residues. Germline CDR1 and CDR2: SGHDN and FVKESK. CDR3 loop: CASSPYVLPSSGNTIYF. CDR3 in DNA: TGTGCCAGCAGCCCCTATGTCCTGCCGAGCTCTGGAAACACCATATATTTT.

V is TRBV4-3 and J is TRBJ2-7; TRBD1 aligns across 9 bases. The V gene's germline CDR1 is LGHNA and CDR2 YSLEER. V shed 4 bases and J 4 bases; nucleotides not matched to a gene: 11. This CDR3 is built from 16 residues. DNA of the CDR3: TGCGCCAGCAGCCCAGCCTGGGACAGGGCAGCGTACGAGCAGTACTTC. This gives the protein CASSPAWDRAAYEQYF.

V gene TRBV4-1 combines with J gene TRBJ2-6, with 9 bases matching TRBD1. V trimming: 0 bases; J trimming: 0 bases; junction bases outside the gene matches: 12. The CDR3 is 21 amino acids. CDR1 is MGHRA, CDR2 YSYEKL, per germline. CDR3 sequence (DNA): TGCGCCAGCAGCCAAGATCGAGGGTCGGGACAGGGCCTCTCTGGGGCCAACGTCCTGACTTTC. This encodes CASSQDRGSGQGLSGANVLTF.

The V call is TRBV4-3, the J call TRBJ1-5; D uncertain. V was cut by 4 bases and J by 0 bases, with 7 bases left in between. Per the germline V gene, CDR1 is LGHNA and CDR2 is YSLEER. This CDR3 contains 14 residues. This CDR3 reads CASSPTPSNQPQHF. In nucleotides, the CDR3 is TGCGCCAGCAGCCCCACACCTAGCAATCAGCCCCAGCATTTT.

In its sample, this clone ranks as medium-sized. CDR3 loop: CASSPGQGNEQYF. CDR3 nucleotide sequence: TGTGCCAGCAGCCCGGGACAGGGTAACGAGCAGTACTTC. The chain is built from TRBV6-5 and TRBJ2-7; 9 bases line up with TRBD1. Per germline, CDR1 MNHEY and CDR2 SVGAGI. The CDR3 runs to 13 residues. Trimming cost V 6 bases and J 5 bases; bases outside gene matches: 5.

This chain uses TRBV4-1 with TRBJ1-1; D is unclear. The CDR3 covers 14 residues. The ends were cut back, 0 bases at V and 5 bases at J, with 10 bases in the middle. Germline values: CDR1 MGHRA, CDR2 YSYEKL. The CDR3 region has the DNA TGCGCCAGCAGCCAAGAACGGGGAAATACTGAAGCTTTCTTT. This gives the protein CASSQERGNTEAFF.

The rearrangement links TRBV11-2 to TRBJ2-3; 11 bases agree with TRBD1. V was pared by 3 bases and J by 5 bases, with 4 bases of the junction left unmatched. The CDR3 is 15 residues long. The germline V gene encodes CDR1 SGHAT and CDR2 FQNNGV. Written as DNA, the CDR3 is TGTGCCAGCAGCTTGTGGGACAGGGGGGGAGATACGCAGTATTTT. Its protein product is CASSLWDRGGDTQYF.

J is TRBJ2-1 and V is TRBV7-9; perhaps TRBD1 as D (6 bases). Germline V gene lookup returns CDR1 SEHNR and CDR2 FQNEAQ (reference sequence). Trimming removed 8 bases from V and 2 bases from J, with 10 bases in between. The CDR3 spans 13 residues. The CDR3 DNA reads as TGTGCCAGCCGACAGGAGCCCTACAATGAGCAGTTCTTC. Translated, it gives CASRQEPYNEQFF.

This clone was recorded a few times. Relative to the germline gene, one junction end is altered; a read error may explain this. The rearrangement uses TRBV5-3 and TRBJ1-2, with a weak D call TRBD1 (6 bases). TRBV5-3 is classed as an ORF, of uncertain function. This CDR3 region has 13 residues. The CDR3 reads CASSLGAYYGYTF. The CDR3 bases are TGTGCCAGCAGCTTGGGGGCGTACTATGGCTACACCTTC.

The chain joins TRBV2 to TRBJ2-1; TRBD2 aligns across 10 bases. V was pared by 4 bases and J by 7 bases, with 10 bases of the junction left unmatched. CDR1 SNHLY and CDR2 FYNNEI come from the germline V gene. The CDR3 contains 16 residues. The CDR3 region is CASSGSGRAFWNEQFF. CDR3 in DNA: TGTGCCAGCAGTGGGAGCGGGAGGGCCTTTTGGAATGAGCAGTTCTTC. The full variable domain, in which reference TRBV2 and TRBJ2-1 provide the parts outside the CDR3, is EPEVTQTPSHQVTQMGQEVILRCVPISNHLYFYWYRQILGQKVEFLVSFYNNEISEKSEIFDDQFSVERPDGSNFTLKIRSTKLEDSAMYFCASSGSGRAFWNEQFFGPGTRLTVL.

This clone has a single count. The chain employs TRBV19 and TRBJ1-2, with a weak D call TRBD1 (5 bases). The V end lost 4 bases, the J end lost 7 bases, and 7 bases lay between the germline ends. Germline CDR1 reads LNHDA; CDR2 reads SQIVND (reference sequence). This CDR3 contains 11 residues. CDR3 protein: CASSTRGGYTF. The CDR3 DNA sequence: TGTGCCAGTAGTACTAGGGGTGGCTACACCTTC.

J is TRBJ2-7 and V is TRBV9; tentative D call: TRBD1 (5 bases). CDR3 size: 14 residues. V lost 6 bases and J 5 bases, leaving 18 bases between the germline ends. CDR1 is SGDLS, CDR2 YYNGEE, per germline. In nucleotides, the CDR3 is TGTGCCAGCACCCCGGCAGGAGACAGTCACGAGCAGTACTTC. This codes for CASTPAGDSHEQYF.

The chain recombines TRBV6-5 with TRBJ2-2; D ambiguous. The ends were cut back, 7 bases at V and 0 bases at J, with 9 bases in the middle. The CDR3 spans 14 residues. Per germline, CDR1 MNHEY and CDR2 SVGAGI. The chain's CDR3 is CASTHSPNTGELFF. The CDR3 DNA reads TGTGCCAGCACCCACTCCCCGAACACCGGGGAGCTGTTTTTT.

The chain has TRBV29-1 and TRBJ2-5; 13 nucleotides align to TRBD2. Germline V gene data show CDR1 as SQVTM and CDR2 as ANQGSEA. The trim removed 6 bases at V and 5 bases at J, leaving 6 bases unmatched. This CDR3 has 14 residues. The chain's CDR3 is CSVRTSGSLETQYF. Written as DNA, the CDR3 is TGCAGCGTGAGGACTAGCGGGAGTCTGGAGACCCAGTACTTC.

The chain employs TRBV28 and TRBJ2-1; 9 bases agree with TRBD2. Germline-derived CDR1 and CDR2 are MDHEN and SYDVKM. The V and J ends lost 5 bases and 1 base, in that order; junction bases with no gene match: 6. This CDR3 has 16 amino acids. Written as DNA, the CDR3 is TGTGCCAGCAGTCGTCGCCTAGCGGGGTCCTACAATGAGCAGTTCTTC. This codes for CASSRRLAGSYNEQFF.

This chain connects TRBV19 to TRBJ2-7; D is ambiguous. The V gene lost 5 bases and the J gene lost 3 bases, with 17 bases spanning the gap. Germline CDR1 reads LNHDA; CDR2 reads SQIVND (reference sequence). The CDR3 loop spans 15 amino acids. CDR3: CASSPDLGRHYEQYF. As DNA, the CDR3 is TGTGCCAGTAGTCCTGACCTGGGCCGCCACTACGAGCAGTACTTC.

This chain links TRBV9 with TRBJ1-1, with 7 bases lining up with TRBD1. Losses at the gene ends were 2 bases for V and 0 bases for J; bases not matched to a gene: 4. This CDR3 contains 15 residues. Germline V gene data show CDR1 as SGDLS and CDR2 as YYNGEE. The CDR3, as DNA: TGTGCCAGCAGCGTGGGGACAGTCCTGAACACTGAAGCTTTCTTT. Its translation: CASSVGTVLNTEAFF. The full variable domain, its missing parts supplied by reference TRBV9 and TRBJ1-1, is DSGVTQTPKHLITATGQRVTLRCSPRSGDLSVYWYQQSLDQGLQFLIQYYNGEERAKGNILERFSAQQFPDLHSELNLSSLELGDSALYFCASSVGTVLNTEAFFGQGTRLTVV.